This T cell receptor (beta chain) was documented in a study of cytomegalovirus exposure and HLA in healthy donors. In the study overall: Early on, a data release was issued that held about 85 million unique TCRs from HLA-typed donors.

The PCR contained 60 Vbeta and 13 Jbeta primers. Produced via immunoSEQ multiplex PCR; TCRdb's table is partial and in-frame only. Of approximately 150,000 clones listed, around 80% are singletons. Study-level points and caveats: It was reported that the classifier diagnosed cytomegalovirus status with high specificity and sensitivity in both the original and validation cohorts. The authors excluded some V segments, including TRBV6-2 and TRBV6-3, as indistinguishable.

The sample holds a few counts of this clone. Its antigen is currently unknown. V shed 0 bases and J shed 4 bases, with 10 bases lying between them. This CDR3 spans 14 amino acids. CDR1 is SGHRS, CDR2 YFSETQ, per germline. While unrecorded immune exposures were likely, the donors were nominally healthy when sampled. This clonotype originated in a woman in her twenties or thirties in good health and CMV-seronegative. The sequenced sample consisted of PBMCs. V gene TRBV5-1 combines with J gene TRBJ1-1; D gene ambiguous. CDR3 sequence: CASSLGNEGTEAFF. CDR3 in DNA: TGCGCCAGCAGCTTGGGGAACGAGGGCACTGAAGCTTTCTTT.